These 3 T cell receptor beta chains were all obtained from the same sample, sequenced in a study of cytomegalovirus exposure and HLA in healthy donors. 13 Jbeta primers and 60 Vbeta primers were used for the PCR. The assay was immunoSEQ multiplex PCR, and TCRdb's table has in-frame clones only and misses some. The data hold 200,000 to 250,000 clones, with 60% to 85% observed a single time. The sample comprised PBMCs. Every receptor here comes from a man aged 40-49 years in good health and CMV-seronegative.

In DNA, the CDR3 is TGTGCCTGGACCTTAGGACAGGGAAGAGAAGATACGCAGTATTTT. It translates to CAWTLGQGREDTQYF. V is TRBV30 and J is TRBJ2-3; 8 bases are a match to TRBD1. Germline lookup yields CDR1 GTSNPN and CDR2 SVGIG (reference sequence). The CDR3 runs to 15 residues. Unmatched junction bases numbered 11, after V lost 4 bases and J lost 5 bases.

The chain couples TRBV6-6 to TRBJ2-7; 8 bases agree with TRBD1. Per germline, CDR1 MNHNY and CDR2 SVGAGI (reference sequence). There are 12 residues in the CDR3. Germline trimming cut 10 bases from V and 5 bases from J; bases unmatched to any gene: 7. The CDR3 DNA follows: TGTGCCACTAAGGACAGGGTGGACGAGCAGTACTTC. Protein product: CATKDRVDEQYF.

The chain recombines TRBV2 with TRBJ1-1; 10 bases line up with TRBD1. Germline CDR1 is SNHLY and CDR2 is FYNNEI. CDR3 length: 14 residues. Unmatched junction bases numbered 7, after V lost 7 bases and J lost 5 bases. The CDR3 DNA reads as TGTGCCAGCACCGGAGGGACAGGGGAGACTGAAGCTTTCTTT. Translation gives CASTGGTGETEAFF.